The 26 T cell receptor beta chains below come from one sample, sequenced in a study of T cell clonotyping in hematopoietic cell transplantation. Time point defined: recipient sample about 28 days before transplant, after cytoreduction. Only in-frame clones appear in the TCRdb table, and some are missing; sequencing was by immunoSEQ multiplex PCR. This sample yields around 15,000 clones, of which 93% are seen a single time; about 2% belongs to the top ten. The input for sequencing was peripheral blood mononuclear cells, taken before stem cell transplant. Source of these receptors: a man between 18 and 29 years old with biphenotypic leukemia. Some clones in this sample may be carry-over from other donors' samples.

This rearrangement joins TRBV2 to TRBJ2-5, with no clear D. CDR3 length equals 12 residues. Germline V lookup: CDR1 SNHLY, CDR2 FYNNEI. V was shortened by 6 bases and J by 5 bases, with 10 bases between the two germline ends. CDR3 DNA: TGTGCCAGCAGCCTGCTTGATGAGACCCAGTACTTC. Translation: CASSLLDETQYF. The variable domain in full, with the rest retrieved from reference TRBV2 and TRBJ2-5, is EPEVTQTPSHQVTQMGQEVILRCVPISNHLYFYWYRQILGQKVEFLVSFYNNEISEKSEIFDDQFSVERPDGSNFTLKIRSTKLEDSAMYFCASSLLDETQYFGPGTRLLVL.

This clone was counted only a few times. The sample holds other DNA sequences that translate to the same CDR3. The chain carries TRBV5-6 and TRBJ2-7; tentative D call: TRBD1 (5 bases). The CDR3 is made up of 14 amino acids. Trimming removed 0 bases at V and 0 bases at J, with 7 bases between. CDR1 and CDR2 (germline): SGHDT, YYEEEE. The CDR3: CASSLGQSSYEQYF. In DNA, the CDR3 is TGTGCCAGCAGCTTGGGACAGAGCTCCTACGAGCAGTACTTC.

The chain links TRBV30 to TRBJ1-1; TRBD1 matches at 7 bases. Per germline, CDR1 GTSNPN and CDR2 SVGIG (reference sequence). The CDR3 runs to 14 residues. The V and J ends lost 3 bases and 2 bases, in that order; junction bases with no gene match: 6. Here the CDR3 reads CAWSRGVINTEAFF. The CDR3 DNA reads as TGTGCCTGGAGCAGGGGGGTGATTAACACTGAAGCTTTCTTT.

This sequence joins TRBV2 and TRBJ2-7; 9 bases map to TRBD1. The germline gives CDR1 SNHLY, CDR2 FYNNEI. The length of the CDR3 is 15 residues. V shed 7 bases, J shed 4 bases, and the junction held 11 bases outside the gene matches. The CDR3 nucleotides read TGTGCCAGCATCCCTATGGACAGGGGAGGGTACGAGCAGTACTTC. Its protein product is CASIPMDRGGYEQYF.

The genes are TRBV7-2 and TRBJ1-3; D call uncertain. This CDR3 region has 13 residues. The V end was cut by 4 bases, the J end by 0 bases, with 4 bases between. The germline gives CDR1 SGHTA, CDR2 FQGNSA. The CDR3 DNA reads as TGTGCCAGCAGCTCCGGCTCTGGAAACACCATATATTTT. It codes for CASSSGSGNTIYF. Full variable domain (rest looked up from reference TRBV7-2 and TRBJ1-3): GAGVSQSPSNKVTEKGKDVELRCDPISGHTALYWYRQSLGQGLEFLIYFQGNSAPDKSGLPSDRFSAERTGGSVSTLTIQRTQQEDSAVYLCASSSGSGNTIYFGEGSWLTVV.

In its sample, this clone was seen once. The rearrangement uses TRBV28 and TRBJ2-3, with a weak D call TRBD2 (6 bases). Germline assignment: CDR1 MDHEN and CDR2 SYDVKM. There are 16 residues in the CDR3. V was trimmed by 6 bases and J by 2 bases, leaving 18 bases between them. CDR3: CASSPMRGSNTDTQYF. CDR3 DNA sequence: TGTGCCAGCAGCCCTATGCGGGGTTCTAACACAGATACGCAGTATTTT.

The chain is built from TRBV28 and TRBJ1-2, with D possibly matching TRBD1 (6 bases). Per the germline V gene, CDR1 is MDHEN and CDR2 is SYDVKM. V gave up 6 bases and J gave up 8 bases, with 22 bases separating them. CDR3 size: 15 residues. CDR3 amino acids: CASSAVTTGPGGYTF. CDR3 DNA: TGTGCCAGCAGCGCCGTAACCACAGGGCCAGGGGGCTACACCTTC.

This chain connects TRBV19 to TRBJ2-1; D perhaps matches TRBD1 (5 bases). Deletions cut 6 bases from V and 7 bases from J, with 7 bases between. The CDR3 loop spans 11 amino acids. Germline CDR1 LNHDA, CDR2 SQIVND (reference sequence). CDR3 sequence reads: CASRRGNEQFF. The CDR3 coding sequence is TGTGCCAGTAGAAGGGGTAATGAGCAGTTCTTC.

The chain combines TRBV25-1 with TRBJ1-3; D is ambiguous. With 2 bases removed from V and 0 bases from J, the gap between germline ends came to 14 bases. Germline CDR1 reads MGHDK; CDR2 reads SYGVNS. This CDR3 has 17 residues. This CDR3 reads CASSEPKAGYSGNTIYF. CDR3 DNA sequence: TGTGCCAGCAGTGAACCCAAAGCCGGATACTCTGGAAACACCATATATTTT.

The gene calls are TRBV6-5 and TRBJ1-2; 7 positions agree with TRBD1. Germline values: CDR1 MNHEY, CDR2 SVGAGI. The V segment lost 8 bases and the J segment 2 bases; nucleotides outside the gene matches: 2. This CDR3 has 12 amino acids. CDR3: CASWTGNYGYTF. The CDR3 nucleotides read TGTGCCAGCTGGACAGGCAACTATGGCTACACCTTC.

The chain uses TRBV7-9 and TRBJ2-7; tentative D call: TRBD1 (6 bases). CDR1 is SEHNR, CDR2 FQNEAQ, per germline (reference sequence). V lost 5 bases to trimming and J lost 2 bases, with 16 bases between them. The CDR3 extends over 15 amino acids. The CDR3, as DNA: TGTGCCAGCAGCCTCCCCGGGACATCAGCCTACGAGCAGTACTTC. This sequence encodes CASSLPGTSAYEQYF.

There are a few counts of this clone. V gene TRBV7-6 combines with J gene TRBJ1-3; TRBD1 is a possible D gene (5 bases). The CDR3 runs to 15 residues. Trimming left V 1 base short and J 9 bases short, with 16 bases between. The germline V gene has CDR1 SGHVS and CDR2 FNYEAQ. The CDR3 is CASSLEAGPRVTIYF. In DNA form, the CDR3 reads TGTGCCAGCAGCTTAGAAGCGGGACCTCGTGTCACCATATATTTT.

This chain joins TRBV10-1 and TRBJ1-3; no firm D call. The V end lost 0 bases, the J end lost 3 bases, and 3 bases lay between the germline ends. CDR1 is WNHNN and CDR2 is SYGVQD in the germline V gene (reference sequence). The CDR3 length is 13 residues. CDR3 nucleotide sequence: TGCGCCAGCAGTGAGTCGAGTGGAAACACCATATATTTT. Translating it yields CASSESSGNTIYF.

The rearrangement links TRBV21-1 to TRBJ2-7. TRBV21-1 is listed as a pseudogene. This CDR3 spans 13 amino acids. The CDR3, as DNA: TGTGCCAGCAGCCCGGAGGGGGCCTACGAGCAGTACTTC. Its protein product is CASSPEGAYEQYF.

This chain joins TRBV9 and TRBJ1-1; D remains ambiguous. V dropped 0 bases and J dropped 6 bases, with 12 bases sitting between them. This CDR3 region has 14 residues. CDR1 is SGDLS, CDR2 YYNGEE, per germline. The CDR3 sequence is CASSVGHLFPEAFF. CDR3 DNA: TGTGCCAGCAGCGTAGGTCACCTCTTCCCTGAAGCTTTCTTT.

CDR3 region: CASSQTGTSYEQYF. In nucleotides, the CDR3 is TGTGCCAGCAGCCAAACTGGGACCTCCTACGAGCAGTACTTC. The chain employs TRBV5-4 and TRBJ2-7; D is perhaps TRBD1 or TRBD2 (5 bases each). The CDR3 runs to 14 residues. V was clipped by 4 bases and J by 0 bases, with 11 bases between them. Germline V gene sequence: CDR1 SGHNT, CDR2 YYREEE (reference sequence).

The CDR3 loop is CASSYGSGGDYNEQFF. The CDR3 DNA follows: TGTGCCAGCAGTTACGGTAGCGGGGGAGATTACAATGAGCAGTTCTTC. This chain links TRBV6-5 with TRBJ2-1; the match to TRBD2 covers 9 bases. Germline loops: CDR1 MNHEY, CDR2 SVGAGI. With 2 bases clipped from V and 4 bases from J, the junction kept 6 bases outside the gene matches. This CDR3 has 16 residues.

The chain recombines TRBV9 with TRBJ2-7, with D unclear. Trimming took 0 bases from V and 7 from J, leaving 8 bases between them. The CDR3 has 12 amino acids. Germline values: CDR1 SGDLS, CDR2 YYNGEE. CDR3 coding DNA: TGTGCCAGCAGCGTAGCTACTGGGGAGCAGTACTTC. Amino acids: CASSVATGEQYF.

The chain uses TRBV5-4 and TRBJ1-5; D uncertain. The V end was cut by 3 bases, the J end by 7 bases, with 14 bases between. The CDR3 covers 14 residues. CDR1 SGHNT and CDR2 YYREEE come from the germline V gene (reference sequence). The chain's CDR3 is CASSSDPLLQPQHF. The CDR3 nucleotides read TGTGCCAGCAGCTCCGATCCTCTTTTGCAGCCCCAGCATTTT. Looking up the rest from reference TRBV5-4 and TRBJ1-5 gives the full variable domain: ETGVTQSPTHLIKTRGQQVTLRCSSQSGHNTVSWYQQALGQGPQFIFQYYREEENGRGNFPPRFSGLQFPNYSSELNVNALELDDSALYLCASSSDPLLQPQHFGDGTRLSIL.

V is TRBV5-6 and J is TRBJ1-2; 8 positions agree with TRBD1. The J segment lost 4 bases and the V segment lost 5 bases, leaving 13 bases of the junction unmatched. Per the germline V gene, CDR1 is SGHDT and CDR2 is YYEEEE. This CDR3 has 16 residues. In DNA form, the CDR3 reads TGTGCCAGCAGTTATATTGGACAGGGCGGCGGCTATGGCTACACCTTC. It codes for CASSYIGQGGGYGYTF.

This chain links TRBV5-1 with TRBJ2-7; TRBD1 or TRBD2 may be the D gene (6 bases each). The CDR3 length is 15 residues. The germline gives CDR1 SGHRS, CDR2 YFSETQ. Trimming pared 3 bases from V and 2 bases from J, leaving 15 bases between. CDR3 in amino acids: CASSSRGGQTYEQYF. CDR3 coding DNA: TGCGCCAGCAGCTCGCGGGGCGGACAGACCTACGAGCAGTACTTC.

CDR3 nucleotides: TGTGCCAGCAGATTCGGACAGCCCTATAATTCACCCCTCCACTTT. This encodes CASRFGQPYNSPLHF. V is TRBV5-6 and J is TRBJ1-6, with D possibly being TRBD1 (6 bases). Between the trimmed V and J ends, which lost 5 bases and 2 bases, there was a span of 11 bases. The germline gives CDR1 SGHDT, CDR2 YYEEEE. The CDR3 loop spans 15 amino acids.

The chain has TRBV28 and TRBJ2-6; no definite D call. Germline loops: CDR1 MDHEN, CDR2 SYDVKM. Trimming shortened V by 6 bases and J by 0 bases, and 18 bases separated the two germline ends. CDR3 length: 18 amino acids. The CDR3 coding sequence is TGTGCCAGCAGAAGGTCCCGGGCCCCAGGCTCTGGGGCCAACGTCCTGACTTTC. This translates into CASRRSRAPGSGANVLTF.

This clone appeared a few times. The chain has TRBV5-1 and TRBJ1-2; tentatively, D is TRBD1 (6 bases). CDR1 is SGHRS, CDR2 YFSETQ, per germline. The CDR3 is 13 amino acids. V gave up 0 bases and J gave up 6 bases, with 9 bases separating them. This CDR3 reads CASSLDRANGYTF. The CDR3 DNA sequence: TGCGCCAGCAGCTTGGACAGGGCCAATGGCTACACCTTC.

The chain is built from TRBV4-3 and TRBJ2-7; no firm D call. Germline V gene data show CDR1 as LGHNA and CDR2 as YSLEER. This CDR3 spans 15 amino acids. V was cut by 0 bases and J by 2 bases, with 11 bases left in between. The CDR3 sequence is CASSQDRTAAYEQYF. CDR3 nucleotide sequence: TGCGCCAGCAGCCAAGATCGTACTGCCGCCTACGAGCAGTACTTC.

The CDR3 region is CASSDSARGSYNEQFF. The CDR3 DNA sequence: TGTGCCAGCAGTGACTCGGCCAGGGGCTCCTACAATGAGCAGTTCTTC. The V gene is TRBV6-4, the J gene TRBJ2-1, with D tentatively TRBD1 (6 bases). Germline V gene data show CDR1 as MRHNA and CDR2 as SNTAGT. V was clipped by 0 bases and J by 0 bases, with 9 bases between them. The CDR3 has 16 residues.